What follows is one T cell receptor (beta chain) and its context. This entry comes from a study of T cell changes during pregnancy in multiple sclerosis. Profiled with immunoSEQ multiplex PCR; TCRdb holds only in-frame clones, not every one. This table has 53,000 or so clones, roughly 94% appearing once. V lost 0 bases to trimming and J lost 4 bases; unmatched junction nucleotides: 8. The CDR3 sequence is 16 residues long. Germline V gene sequence: CDR1 SGDLS, CDR2 YYNGEE. This clonotype originated in a female donor with multiple sclerosis, enrolled in a pregnancy study. The sequences come from CD4+ T cells from peripheral blood mononuclear cells, collected in the second trimester of pregnancy. V and J are TRBV9 and TRBJ1-2; 8 nucleotides align to TRBD1. The CDR3 reads CASSVEKGQGGYGYTF. The DNA of the CDR3 is TGTGCCAGCAGCGTAGAGAAAGGACAGGGTGGCTATGGCTACACCTTC.